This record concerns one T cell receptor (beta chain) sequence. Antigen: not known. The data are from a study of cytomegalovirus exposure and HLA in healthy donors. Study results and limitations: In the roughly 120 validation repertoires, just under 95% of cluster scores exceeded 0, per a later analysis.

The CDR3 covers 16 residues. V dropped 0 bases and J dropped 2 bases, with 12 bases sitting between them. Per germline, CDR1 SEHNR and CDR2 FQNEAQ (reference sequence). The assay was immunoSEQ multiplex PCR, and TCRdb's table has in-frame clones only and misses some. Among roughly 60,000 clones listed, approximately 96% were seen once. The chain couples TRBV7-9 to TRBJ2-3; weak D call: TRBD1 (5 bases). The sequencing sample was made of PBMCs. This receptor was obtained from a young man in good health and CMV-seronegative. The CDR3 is CASSLAQTANTDTQYF. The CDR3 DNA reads TGTGCCAGCAGCTTAGCTCAGACAGCGAACACAGATACGCAGTATTTT.